There are many counts of the clone carrying this T cell receptor beta chain. Its antigen is as yet unknown. Trimming removed 1 base from V and 4 bases from J, with 10 bases in between. This CDR3 is 14 amino acids long. Authors of the study amplified TCR beta CDR3 regions from RNA transcripts. HTBI primers drove first-round RT-PCR of the TCR CDR3. Each CDR3 protein gets one entry after TCRdb re-called the multiplex PCR reads with MiXCR. The repertoire consists of 300,000 to 500,000 distinct CDR3 sequences, with around 15% occurring once and the leading ten covering 28%. Reasons for excluding patients were uncontrolled infection, other autoimmune disease, pregnancy or lactation. This sample stems from a study of T cells in Graves' hyperthyroidism and ophthalmopathy. The study's findings and limits: Stable hyperthyroidism and ophthalmopathy were separated using 13 V-J signatures. The blood repertoire included most of the expanded thyroid clonotypes above 0.001.

V gene TRBV12-3 or TRBV12-4 combines with J gene TRBJ1-2; weak D call: TRBD1 (6 bases). The receptor was isolated from a man in his fifties with Graves' ophthalmopathy. Sequences were obtained from blood. The CDR3 DNA reads TGTGCCAGCAGTTTAGAGGCCAGGGGCTATGGCTACACCTTC. Its protein is CASSLEARGYGYTF.